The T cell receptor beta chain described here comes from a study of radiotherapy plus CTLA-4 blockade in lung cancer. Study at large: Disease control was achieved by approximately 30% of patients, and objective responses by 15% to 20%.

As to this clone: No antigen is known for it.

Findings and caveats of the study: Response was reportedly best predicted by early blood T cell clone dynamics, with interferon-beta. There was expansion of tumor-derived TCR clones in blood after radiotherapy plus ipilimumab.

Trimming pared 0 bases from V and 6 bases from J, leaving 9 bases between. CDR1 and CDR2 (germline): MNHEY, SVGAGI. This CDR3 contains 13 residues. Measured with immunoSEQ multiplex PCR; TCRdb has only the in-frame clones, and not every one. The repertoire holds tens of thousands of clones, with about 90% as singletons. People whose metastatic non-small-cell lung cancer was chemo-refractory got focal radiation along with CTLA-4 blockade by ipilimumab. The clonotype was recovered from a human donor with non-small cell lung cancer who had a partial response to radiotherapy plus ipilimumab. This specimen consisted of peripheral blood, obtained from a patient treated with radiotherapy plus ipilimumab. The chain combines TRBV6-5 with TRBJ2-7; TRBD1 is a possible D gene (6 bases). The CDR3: CASSYSPGAEQYV. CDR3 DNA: TGTGCCAGCAGTTACTCGCCAGGGGCCGAGCAGTACGTC.